This TCR beta chain was profiled in a study of early T cells in non-severe SARS-CoV-2 infection. As for the study in general: The study sequenced bulk RNA from unsorted whole blood, with chains unpaired. Whole-study findings and limits: Matching against VDJdb likely underestimated virus-specific expansions, favoring anti-spike CD8.

This clonotype was found a few times. The antigen remains unidentified. Attachment of unique molecular identifiers to individual cDNA molecules was performed. TCRdb fed the 5' RACE reads into MiXCR, producing one record per CDR3 protein. The repertoire holds tens of thousands of distinct CDR3 sequences, with around 14% as singletons. The V end lost 1 base, the J end lost 4 bases, and 14 bases lay between the germline ends. The CDR3 sequence is 15 residues long. Germline-derived CDR1 and CDR2 are DFQATT and SNEGSKA (reference sequence). The sequenced sample consisted of whole blood. The chain couples TRBV20-1 to TRBJ1-5; TRBD1 is a possible D gene (5 bases). The origin of this receptor is an adult who was a healthcare worker with PCR-confirmed SARS-CoV-2 infection or an uninfected control (not recorded which). For the CDR3, the DNA is TGCAGTGCTAGAGGGCAGGGAGTAGGTAATCAGCCCCAGCATTTT. Protein sequence: CSARGQGVGNQPQHF.